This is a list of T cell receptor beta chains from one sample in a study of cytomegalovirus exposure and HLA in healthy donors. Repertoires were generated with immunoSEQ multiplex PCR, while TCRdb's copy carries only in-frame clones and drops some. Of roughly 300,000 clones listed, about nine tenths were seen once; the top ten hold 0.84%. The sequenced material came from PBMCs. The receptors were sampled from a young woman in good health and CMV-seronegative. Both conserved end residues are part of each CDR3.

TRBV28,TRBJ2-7,CASRLGTSGTYEQYF
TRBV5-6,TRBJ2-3,CASSLVGTSGVDTQYF
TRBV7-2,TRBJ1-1,CASSSFRQPTEAFF
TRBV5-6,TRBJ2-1,CASSPLAEEAYNEQFF
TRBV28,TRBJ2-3,CASTGGTDTQYF
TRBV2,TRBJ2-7,CAVAPPGQGAVNEQYF
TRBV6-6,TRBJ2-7,CASSSPGTGAYEQYF
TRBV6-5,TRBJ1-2,CASSRQGTNYGYTF
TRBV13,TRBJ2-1,CASSIPGTSGRNEQFF
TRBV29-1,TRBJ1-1,CSAQVDRGLSGTEAFF
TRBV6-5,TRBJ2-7,CASSYSISLGQDEQYF
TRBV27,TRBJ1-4,CASKGGGTGEKLFF
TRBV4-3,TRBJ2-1,CASSQEWATYNEQFF
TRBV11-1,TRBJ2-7,CASSDSAAYEQYF
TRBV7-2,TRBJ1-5,CASSLAQGPQHF